The clone carrying this TCR beta chain was seen a handful of times. Its target is unknown. CDR1 is SGDLS and CDR2 is YYNGEE in the germline V gene. This CDR3 has 13 amino acids. Trimming pared 7 bases from V and 0 bases from J, leaving 11 bases between. The entry originates in a study of beta chain features in type 1 diabetes. Overall study results and limits: Junctions at VDJ sites from type 1 diabetes patients had fewer insertions and more deletions. Overrepresentation of cells with high TCR expression could result from cDNA sequencing. A possible short-template PCR bias applies equally to patients and controls.

The authors reverse transcribed all of the isolated RNA, so sequencing captured expressed TCRB transcripts. Roughly 1 million reads per sample were averaged for stem cell-like memory samples. Some clones are missing from TCRdb's copy, which holds only in-frame ones; the method was immunoSEQ multiplex PCR. In the table there are about 110,000 clones, 30% to 40% of which are singletons. This sequence joins TRBV9 and TRBJ2-7; no definite D call. The sample taken for sequencing was stem cell memory CD4+ T cells from blood. This TCR derives from a woman aged 18-29 years in good health. Here the CDR3 reads CASGQRDSYEQYF. Written as DNA, the CDR3 is TGTGCCAGCGGGCAGAGAGACTCCTACGAGCAGTACTTC.